This entry describes one T cell receptor (beta chain). Unique molecular identifiers were used in preparing the TCRbeta library. Each CDR3 protein gets one entry after TCRdb re-called the PCR reads with MiXCR. The data contain 380,000 or so distinct CDR3 sequences, about an eighth of them singletons. V was clipped by 4 bases and J by 5 bases; unmatched bases: 3. Per germline, CDR1 SQVTM and CDR2 ANQGSEA. This CDR3 comprises 14 residues. The sample belongs to a study of T-cell reconstitution after alpha-beta-depleted transplantation in children. The sequence came from a human donor who donated a stem cell graft to a child with Fanconi anemia. The gene calls are TRBV29-1 and TRBJ2-2; 11 bases fit TRBD2. The specimen was PBMCs, collected from the stem cell graft. The CDR3 protein is CSVAPSGGTGELFF. CDR3 coding DNA: TGCAGCGTTGCGCCTAGCGGGGGGACCGGGGAGCTGTTTTTT.